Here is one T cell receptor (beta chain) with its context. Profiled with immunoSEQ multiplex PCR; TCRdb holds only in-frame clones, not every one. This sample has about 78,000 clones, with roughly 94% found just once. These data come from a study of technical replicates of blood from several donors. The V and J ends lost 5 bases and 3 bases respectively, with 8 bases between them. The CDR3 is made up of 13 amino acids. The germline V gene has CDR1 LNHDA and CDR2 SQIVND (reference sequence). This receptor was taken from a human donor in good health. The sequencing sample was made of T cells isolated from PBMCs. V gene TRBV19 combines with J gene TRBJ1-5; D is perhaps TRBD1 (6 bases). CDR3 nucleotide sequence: TGTGCCAGTAGTCAGGGGCTCAATCAGCCCCAGCATTTT. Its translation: CASSQGLNQPQHF.